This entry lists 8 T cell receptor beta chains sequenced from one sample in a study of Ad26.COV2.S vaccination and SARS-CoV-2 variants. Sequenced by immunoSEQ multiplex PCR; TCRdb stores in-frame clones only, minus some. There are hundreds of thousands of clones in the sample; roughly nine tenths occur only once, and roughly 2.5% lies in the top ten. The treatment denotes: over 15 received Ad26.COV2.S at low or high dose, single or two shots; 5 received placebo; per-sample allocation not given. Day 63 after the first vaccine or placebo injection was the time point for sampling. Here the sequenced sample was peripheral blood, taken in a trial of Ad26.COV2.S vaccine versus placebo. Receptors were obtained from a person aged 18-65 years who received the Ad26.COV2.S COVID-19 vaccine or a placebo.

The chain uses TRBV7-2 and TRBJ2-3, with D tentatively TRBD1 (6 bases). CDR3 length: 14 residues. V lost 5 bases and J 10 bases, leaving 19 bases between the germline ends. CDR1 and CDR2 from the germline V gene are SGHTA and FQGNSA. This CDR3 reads CASSPGRWGLSQYF. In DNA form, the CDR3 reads TGTGCCAGCAGCCCCGGTCGTTGGGGGCTGTCGCAGTATTTT.

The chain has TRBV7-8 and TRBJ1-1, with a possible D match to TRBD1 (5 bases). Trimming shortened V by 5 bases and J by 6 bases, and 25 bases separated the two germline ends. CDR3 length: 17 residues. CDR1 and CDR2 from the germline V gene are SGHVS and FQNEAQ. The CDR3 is CASSPISGFDSASEAFF. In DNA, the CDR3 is TGTGCCAGCAGCCCGATCTCCGGATTCGACAGCGCTTCTGAAGCTTTCTTT.

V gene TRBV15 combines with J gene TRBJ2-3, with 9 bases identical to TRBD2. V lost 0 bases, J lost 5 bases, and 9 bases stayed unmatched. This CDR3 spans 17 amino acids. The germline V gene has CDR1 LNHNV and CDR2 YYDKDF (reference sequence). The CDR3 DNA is TGTGCCACCAGCAGAGATCTCGAGGCGGGAGGGCAAGATACGCAGTATTTT. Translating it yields CATSRDLEAGGQDTQYF.

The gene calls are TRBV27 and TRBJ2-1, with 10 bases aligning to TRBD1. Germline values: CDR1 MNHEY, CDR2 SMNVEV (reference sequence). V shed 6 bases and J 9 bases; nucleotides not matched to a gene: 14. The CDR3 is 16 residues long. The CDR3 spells CASSHHTGQGDPEQFF. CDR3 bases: TGTGCCAGCAGCCACCATACCGGACAGGGGGATCCTGAGCAGTTCTTC.

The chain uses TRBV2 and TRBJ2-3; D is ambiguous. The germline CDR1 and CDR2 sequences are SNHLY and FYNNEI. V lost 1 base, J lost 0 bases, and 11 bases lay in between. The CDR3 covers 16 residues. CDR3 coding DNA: TGTGCCAGCAGTGAAGACTACCTCGAGAGCACAGATACGCAGTATTTT. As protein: CASSEDYLESTDTQYF.

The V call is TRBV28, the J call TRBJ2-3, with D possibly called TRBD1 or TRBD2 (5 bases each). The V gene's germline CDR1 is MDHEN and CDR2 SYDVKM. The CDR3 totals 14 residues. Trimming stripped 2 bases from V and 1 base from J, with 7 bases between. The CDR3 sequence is CASSLGTGTDTQYF. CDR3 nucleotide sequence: TGTGCCAGCAGTTTAGGGACGGGCACAGATACGCAGTATTTT.

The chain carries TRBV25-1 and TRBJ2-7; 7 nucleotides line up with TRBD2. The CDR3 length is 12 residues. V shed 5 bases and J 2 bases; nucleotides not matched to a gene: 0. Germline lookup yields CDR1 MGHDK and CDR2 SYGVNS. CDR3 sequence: CASSRGAYEQYF. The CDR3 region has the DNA TGTGCCAGCAGTCGGGGGGCCTACGAGCAGTACTTC.

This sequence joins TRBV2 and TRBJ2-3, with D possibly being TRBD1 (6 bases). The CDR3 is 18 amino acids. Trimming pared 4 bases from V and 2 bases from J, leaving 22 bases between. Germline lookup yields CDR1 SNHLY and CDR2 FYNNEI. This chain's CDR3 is CASSGHRALVSTTDTQYF. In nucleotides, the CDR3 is TGTGCCAGCAGTGGCCACAGGGCTTTGGTATCAACCACAGATACGCAGTATTTT.